The 17 T cell receptor beta chains listed next were all sequenced from one sample in a study of control samples from healthy donors and cancer patients (dated by TCRdb to 2020 to 2021). The library was made by the immunoSEQ multiplex PCR assay. As stored in TCRdb, this immuneACCESS dataset retains in-frame rearrangements with V and J assigned. A fraction of the clones does not appear; measured against another copy, unresolved V genes explain less than half of the discrepancy, and the remainder lacks a known reason. The sample contains 150,000 to 200,000 clones, around 90% of them found a single time. The ten largest clones add up to more than 1.3% of the sample. The material sequenced was blood. The receptors shown here come from a man aged 25-40 years in good health.

This chain links TRBV11-2 with TRBJ1-2; D possibly corresponds to TRBD1 (5 bases). The CDR3 consists of 17 residues. The V and J ends lost 1 base and 2 bases respectively, with 17 bases between them. Germline loops: CDR1 SGHAT, CDR2 FQNNGV. Written as DNA, the CDR3 is TGTGCCAGCAGCTTAGTTTTCGGGGGGGAAACGAACTATGGCTACACCTTC. Amino acid sequence: CASSLVFGGETNYGYTF. Full variable domain (rest looked up from reference TRBV11-2 and TRBJ1-2): EAGVAQSPRYKIIEKRQSVAFWCNPISGHATLYWYQQILGQGPKLLIQFQNNGVVDDSQLPKDRFSAERLKGVDSTLKIQPAKLEDSAVYLCASSLVFGGETNYGYTFGSGTRLTVV.

The CDR3 DNA reads TGTGCCAGCAGTTATTTCGGACAGGGGGACCAGCCCCAGCATTTT. Translated: CASSYFGQGDQPQHF. The chain carries TRBV6-6 and TRBJ1-5; 10 nucleotides agree with TRBD1. The CDR3 sequence is 15 residues long. The V gene's germline CDR1 is MNHNY and CDR2 SVGAGI (reference sequence). The ends lost 3 bases at V and 7 bases at J; junction bases unmatched: 6.

V gene TRBV3-1 (or the pseudogene TRBV3-2) combines with J gene TRBJ1-2; D is unresolved. This CDR3 spans 15 amino acids. With 3 bases removed from V and 3 bases from J, the gap between germline ends came to 14 bases. CDR1 is LGHDT and CDR2 is YNNKEL in the germline V gene (reference sequence). This CDR3 is CASSHRGSPDYGYTF. CDR3 bases: TGTGCCAGCAGCCATCGCGGGAGCCCAGACTATGGCTACACCTTC.

The chain joins TRBV5-1 to TRBJ2-3, with 11 bases that match TRBD2. The length of the CDR3 is 17 residues. Germline lookup yields CDR1 SGHRS and CDR2 YFSETQ. V lost 0 bases to trimming and J lost 6 bases; unmatched junction nucleotides: 9. CDR3 coding DNA: TGCGCCAGCAGCTTGGTTAGCGGGAGGGCTTTTTCGGATACGCAGTATTTT. It translates to CASSLVSGRAFSDTQYF.

The V call is TRBV12-5, the J call TRBJ2-7; D call uncertain. In germline, CDR1 is LGHNT, CDR2 FRNRAP. The ends were cut back, 3 bases at V and 4 bases at J, with 4 bases in the middle. The CDR3 runs 11 residues. The CDR3 spells CASGFGYEQYF. The DNA for the CDR3 is TGTGCTAGTGGTTTTGGGTACGAGCAGTACTTC.

This chain connects TRBV18 to TRBJ1-1; D possibly corresponds to TRBD1 (6 bases). The CDR3 sequence is 15 residues long. Germline V gene sequence: CDR1 KGHSH, CDR2 LQKENI. Trimming cost V 5 bases and J 0 bases, with 13 bases left between them. CDR3 sequence (DNA): TGTGCCAGCTCATCCACGACAGGCATGAACACTGAAGCTTTCTTT. Translated, it gives CASSSTTGMNTEAFF.

This rearrangement joins TRBV30 to TRBJ2-3, with D unclear. This CDR3 has 14 amino acids. From germline, CDR1 is GTSNPN and CDR2 SVGIG (reference sequence). V gave up 0 bases and J gave up 1 base, with 8 bases separating them. The CDR3 DNA follows: TGTGCCTGGAGTGTACCGCAGGGCACAGATACGCAGTATTTT. Translated: CAWSVPQGTDTQYF.

This clone was found once. This chain connects TRBV29-1 to TRBJ2-7, with 9 bases aligning to TRBD1. This CDR3 contains 13 residues. From germline, CDR1 is SQVTM and CDR2 ANQGSEA. With 7 bases clipped from V and 0 bases from J, the junction kept 4 bases outside the gene matches. The CDR3 coding sequence is TGCAGCGGGACAGGGGAAAGCTCCTACGAGCAGTACTTC. Residues: CSGTGESSYEQYF.

This rearrangement joins TRBV10-2 to TRBJ1-2; D not certain. CDR1 and CDR2 (germline): WSHSY, SAAADI. The germline V and J ends were trimmed by 6 bases and 4 bases, with 12 bases remaining between them. This CDR3 is built from 13 residues. The CDR3, as DNA: TGCGCCAGCAGCGGACGGGCCGCCTATGGCTACACCTTC. It is translated as CASSGRAAYGYTF.

This chain joins TRBV6-5 and TRBJ2-2, with 7 bases aligning to TRBD2. This CDR3 is 14 amino acids long. Germline V gene data show CDR1 as MNHEY and CDR2 as SVGAGI. V lost 8 bases to trimming and J lost 4 bases; unmatched junction nucleotides: 7. CDR3 in DNA: TGTGCCAGCGACCGGCTAGCGGCCACCGGGGAGCTGTTTTTT. Translating gives CASDRLAATGELFF.

The V call is TRBV2, the J call TRBJ2-2, with D perhaps TRBD1 (6 bases). The CDR3 covers 15 residues. CDR1 SNHLY and CDR2 FYNNEI come from the germline V gene. The V end was cut by 3 bases, the J end by 5 bases, with 13 bases between. The CDR3 DNA reads TGTGCCAGCAGTGAGGACGGACAGATTACCGGGGAGCTGTTTTTT. This encodes CASSEDGQITGELFF.

The gene calls are TRBV11-2 and TRBJ2-1; no reliable D call. CDR3 length: 14 residues. The germline V gene encodes CDR1 SGHAT and CDR2 FQNNGV. The V end was cut by 1 base, the J end by 2 bases, with 6 bases between. CDR3 in DNA: TGTGCCAGCAGCTTAGGAACAGCCTACAATGAGCAGTTCTTC. Translated, it gives CASSLGTAYNEQFF.

The chain uses TRBV21-1 and TRBJ1-1; the listed D gene, TRBD1, was not tested against the DNA. TRBV21-1 is a pseudogene. This CDR3 spans 14 amino acids. As DNA, the CDR3 is TGTGCCAGCAGCAGGTATACAGGGAACACTGAAGCTTTCTTT. This encodes CASSRYTGNTEAFF.

CDR3 amino acids: CASSFPQQETQYF. DNA for the CDR3: TGTGCCAGCAGTTTCCCACAGCAAGAGACCCAGTACTTC. V and J are TRBV6-6 and TRBJ2-5; D gene uncertain. This CDR3 region has 13 residues. CDR1 MNHNY and CDR2 SVGAGI come from the germline V gene (reference sequence). Deletions cut 4 bases from V and 2 bases from J, with 8 bases between.

The chain is built from TRBV29-1 and TRBJ1-4; the match to TRBD1 covers 11 bases. Germline V gene lookup returns CDR1 SQVTM and CDR2 ANQGSEA. The trim removed 3 bases at V and 9 bases at J, leaving 6 bases unmatched. The CDR3 runs 14 residues. CDR3 in amino acids: CSVDKGTGGKKLFF. As DNA, the CDR3 is TGCAGCGTTGATAAGGGGACAGGGGGAAAAAAACTGTTTTTT.

The rearrangement joins TRBV30 to TRBJ2-2; TRBD2 aligns across 13 bases. This CDR3 has 15 amino acids. Germline values: CDR1 GTSNPN, CDR2 SVGIG (reference sequence). With V trimmed by 0 bases and J by 6 bases, 1 base remained unmatched. The CDR3 spells CAWSVLAGGSGELFF. The CDR3 coding sequence is TGTGCCTGGAGTGTACTAGCGGGGGGGTCCGGGGAGCTGTTTTTT.

This sequence joins TRBV15 and TRBJ2-4; 8 nucleotides agree with TRBD1. The junction had 8 bases not matched to a gene; V was cut back by 3 bases and J by 1 base. There are 17 residues in the CDR3. The germline V gene encodes CDR1 LNHNV and CDR2 YYDKDF (reference sequence). Here the CDR3 reads CATSRVRQGTAKNIQYF. Here the CDR3 DNA reads TGTGCCACCAGCAGGGTTAGACAGGGGACGGCCAAAAACATTCAGTACTTC. Supplemented by reference TRBV15 and TRBJ2-4, the full variable domain reads DAMVIQNPRYQVTQFGKPVTLSCSQTLNHNVMYWYQQKSSQAPKLLFHYYDKDFNNEADTPDNFQSRRPNTSFCFLDIRSPGLGDTAMYLCATSRVRQGTAKNIQYFGAGTRLSVL.